This TCR beta chain is from a study of HIV-infected patients and healthy controls (dated by TCRdb to the mid-2010s). A distance of 1 base separates the germline ends of V and J, which lose 6 bases and 0 bases respectively. CDR1 and CDR2 are drawn from the germline V gene (reference sequence): MNHEY, SMNVEV. The CDR3 starts with the cysteine, ends with the phenylalanine, and has 11 residues. CDR3 DNA is the only sequence kept; it has 33 bases, read in frame from the first base. Receptor libraries were prepared by 5' RACE. Sequenced using an Illumina MiSeq. The public reads were quality trimmed at Q25 with fastp and then assembled into clones with MiXCR by TCRdb, keeping productive beta chains. CDR3 protein sequences are deduplicated, and each keeps its most common genes and DNA. The sample has around 18,000 distinct CDR3 sequences on record, about a sixth of them singletons. Together, the top ten hold roughly 25% of the sample.

This clonotype was observed at least ten times. It lacks a known antigen. No base quality values were provided; no much bigger clone lies one nucleotide off. The receptor's source is a human donor in good health. The sequencing input was CD8+ T cells from blood. This sequence uses TRBV27 and TRBJ2-3, with no reliable assignment of the D segment. The CDR3 here reads CASRSTDTQYF. The base sequence is TGTGCCAGCAGGAGCACAGATACGCAGTATTTT.